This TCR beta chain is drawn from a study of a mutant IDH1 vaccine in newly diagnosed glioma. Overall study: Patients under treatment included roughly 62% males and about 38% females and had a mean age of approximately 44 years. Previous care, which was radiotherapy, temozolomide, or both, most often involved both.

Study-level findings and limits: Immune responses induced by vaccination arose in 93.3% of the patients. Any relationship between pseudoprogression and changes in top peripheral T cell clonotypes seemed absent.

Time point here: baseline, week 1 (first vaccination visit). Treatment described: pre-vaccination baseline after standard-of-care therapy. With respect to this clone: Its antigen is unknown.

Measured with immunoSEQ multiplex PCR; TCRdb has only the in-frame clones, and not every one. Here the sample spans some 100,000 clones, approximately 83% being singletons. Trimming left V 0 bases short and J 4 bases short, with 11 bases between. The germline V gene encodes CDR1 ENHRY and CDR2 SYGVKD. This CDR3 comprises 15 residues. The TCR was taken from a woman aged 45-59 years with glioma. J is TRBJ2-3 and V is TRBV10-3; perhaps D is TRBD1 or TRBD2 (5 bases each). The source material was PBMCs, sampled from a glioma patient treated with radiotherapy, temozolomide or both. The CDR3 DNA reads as TGTGCCATCAGTGAGTCTGGGGGAATCTCAGATACGCAGTATTTT. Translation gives CAISESGGISDTQYF.